This T cell receptor (beta chain) emerged from a study of cytomegalovirus exposure and HLA in healthy donors. Across the study: Earlier, fewer than 140 million unique TCR beta sequences were recovered from approximately 180 million T cells by an analysis.

Findings of the study overall: CMV serostatus stood as the only immune exposure information on hand. Rates of TCR association differed by HLA locus in a later analysis, with DRB1 highest and HLA-C lowest.

This CDR3 region has 14 residues. CDR1 and CDR2 (germline): SGHDT, YYEEEE. V was clipped by 3 bases and J by 3 bases, with 10 bases between them. Healthy bone marrow donors supplied every sample. This PCR relied on a set of 60 Vbeta primers and 13 Jbeta primers. Measured with immunoSEQ multiplex PCR; TCRdb has only the in-frame clones, and not every one. The top ten hold 2.5% of the sample, which has roughly 100,000 clones, about 75% seen once. On this clone: Its antigen is currently unknown.

The clonotype was recovered from a middle-aged man in good health and CMV-seronegative. The chain joins TRBV5-6 to TRBJ1-5; no clear D gene. Sequenced sample: PBMCs. CDR3 in DNA: TGTGCCAGCAGCTCGACCGGGAACAATCAGCCCCAGCATTTT. Translated, it gives CASSSTGNNQPQHF.